Listed here are 16 T cell receptor beta chains from one sample, sequenced in a study of T cell responses to AZD1222 COVID-19 vaccine. The method was immunoSEQ multiplex PCR; TCRdb's version includes in-frame clones alone and lacks a portion of them. The table has around 150,000 clones, 85% to 95% seen once. Material: peripheral blood, obtained 28 days after the second AZD1222 dose. The receptors here all came from an adult who received the AZD1222 COVID-19 vaccine.

The chain carries TRBV6-5 and TRBJ1-1, with D possibly TRBD1 on 5 matching bases. Germline CDR1 reads MNHEY; CDR2 reads SVGAGI. CDR3 size: 13 residues. V was cut by 11 bases and J by 1 base, with 14 bases left in between. The CDR3 DNA sequence: TGTGCCGTTCTGGCGGGACCGAACACTGAAGCTTTCTTT. It is translated as CAVLAGPNTEAFF.

This chain links TRBV12-5 with TRBJ2-1; perhaps D is TRBD1 or TRBD2 (6 bases each). There are 13 residues in the CDR3. V lost 0 bases and J lost 9, with 9 bases in between. From germline, CDR1 is LGHNT and CDR2 FRNRAP. Here the CDR3 DNA reads TGTGCTAGTGGTTTGGTAGGAGGGGGTGAGCAGTTCTTC. This translates into CASGLVGGGEQFF.

The chain is built from TRBV28 and TRBJ1-5; D is perhaps TRBD1 (5 bases). Germline V lookup: CDR1 MDHEN, CDR2 SYDVKM. The V end lost 6 bases, the J end lost 7 bases, and 16 bases lay between the germline ends. The CDR3 is 14 residues long. The CDR3 nucleotides are TGTGCCAGCAGATCTACAGGTCTCGGCCAGCCCCAGCATTTT. This codes for CASRSTGLGQPQHF.

The rearrangement links TRBV9 to TRBJ1-2, with D possibly matching TRBD1 (5 bases). From germline, CDR1 is SGDLS and CDR2 YYNGEE. Trimming left V 4 bases short and J 5 bases short, with 15 bases between. CDR3 length: 14 residues. This CDR3 is CASSLGAELYGYTF. In DNA form, the CDR3 reads TGTGCCAGCAGCTTAGGGGCGGAACTTTATGGCTACACCTTC.

The chain combines TRBV14 with TRBJ1-1; D is undetermined. CDR3 length: 13 residues. The V end lost 4 bases, the J end lost 1 base, and 7 bases lay between the germline ends. Per the germline V gene, CDR1 is SGHDN and CDR2 is FVKESK. This CDR3 reads CASSRVANTEAFF. In DNA form, the CDR3 reads TGTGCCAGCAGCCGGGTCGCGAACACTGAAGCTTTCTTT.

This clone has just a few counts. The chain uses TRBV6-2 or TRBV6-3 and TRBJ1-5; TRBD1 might be the D (6 bases). The CDR3 consists of 15 residues. The germline V gene has CDR1 MNHEY and CDR2 SVGEGT. V was cut by 2 bases and J by 3 bases, with 11 bases left in between. The CDR3 reads CASSYSPGANQPQHF. CDR3 coding DNA: TGTGCCAGCAGTTACAGTCCAGGGGCCAATCAGCCCCAGCATTTT.

This clone was seen more than once but under ten times. This chain joins TRBV13 and TRBJ1-1; 8 bases match TRBD1. The CDR3 is 15 residues long. Germline values: CDR1 PRHDT, CDR2 FYEKMQ (reference sequence). The V and J ends lost 6 bases and 1 base, in that order; junction bases with no gene match: 7. The CDR3 DNA follows: TGTGCCAGCAGACACAGGGGGAGTAGGAACACTGAAGCTTTCTTT. Encoded protein: CASRHRGSRNTEAFF.

The CDR3 loop reads CASSREEKGKLFF. In DNA, the CDR3 is TGTGCCAGCAGTCGAGAGGAGAAAGGAAAACTGTTTTTT. This chain connects TRBV2 to TRBJ1-4; D uncertain. This CDR3 is 13 amino acids long. Germline CDR1 is SNHLY and CDR2 is FYNNEI. With 5 bases removed from V and 10 bases from J, the gap between germline ends came to 14 bases.

The chain combines TRBV7-3 with TRBJ2-1; 8 nucleotides match TRBD2. The CDR3 totals 17 residues. Losses at the gene ends were 4 bases for V and 7 bases for J; bases not matched to a gene: 15. Germline V gives CDR1 SGHTA, CDR2 FQGTGA. The CDR3 protein is CASSSTAGRAGINEQFF. The CDR3 DNA sequence: TGTGCCAGCAGCTCAACCGCCGGGAGGGCCGGAATTAATGAGCAGTTCTTC.

The chain employs TRBV25-1 and TRBJ2-7, with 8 bases aligning to TRBD1. V lost 6 bases and J lost 4; bases outside the gene matches: 11. The CDR3 covers 15 residues. Germline V CDR1 and CDR2: MGHDK, SYGVNS. CDR3 protein: CASSAGNRGIYEQYF. CDR3 in DNA: TGTGCCAGCAGCGCGGGGAACAGGGGGATTTACGAGCAGTACTTC.

The chain has TRBV20-1 and TRBJ1-1; D remains ambiguous. The CDR3 sequence is 14 residues long. From germline, CDR1 is DFQATT and CDR2 SNEGSKA (reference sequence). V lost 3 bases and J 1 base, leaving 12 bases between the germline ends. The CDR3 DNA reads TGCAGTGCTAGTGGTGGCAGCTCGAACACTGAAGCTTTCTTT. The encoded protein is CSASGGSSNTEAFF.

The chain carries TRBV29-1 and TRBJ1-2; D call uncertain. Per germline, CDR1 SQVTM and CDR2 ANQGSEA. The CDR3 extends over 18 amino acids. V was shortened by 0 bases and J by 1 base, with 21 bases between the two germline ends. DNA for the CDR3: TGCAGCGTTGAAGAGGAGAGCAGGACCTCCTCCAATAACTATGGCTACACCTTC. This encodes CSVEEESRTSSNNYGYTF.

The chain recombines TRBV6-2 or TRBV6-3 with TRBJ2-7, with 8 bases lining up with TRBD1. Germline CDR1 reads MNHEY; CDR2 reads SVGEGT. This CDR3 has 15 amino acids. V shed 4 bases and J 2 bases; nucleotides not matched to a gene: 7. The CDR3 DNA sequence: TGTGCCAGCAGTTTAAAGGGACAGGACACCTACGAGCAGTACTTC. Residues: CASSLKGQDTYEQYF.

J is TRBJ1-6 and V is TRBV6-5; D ambiguous. This CDR3 region has 14 residues. CDR1 MNHEY and CDR2 SVGAGI come from the germline V gene. Trimming cost V 6 bases and J 13 bases, with 19 bases left between them. CDR3 region: CASSSKNPIRPLHF. The DNA for the CDR3 is TGTGCCAGCAGCTCCAAGAATCCAATTCGCCCCCTCCACTTT.

The chain couples TRBV5-1 to TRBJ2-3; 8 bases agree with TRBD2. Germline V gene lookup returns CDR1 SGHRS and CDR2 YFSETQ. V shed 0 bases, J shed 0 bases, and the junction held 3 bases outside the gene matches. This CDR3 is built from 16 residues. CDR3 region: CASSLGQRGSTDTQYF. The DNA for the CDR3 is TGCGCCAGCAGCTTGGGCCAGCGGGGGAGCACAGATACGCAGTATTTT.

The rearrangement links TRBV15 to TRBJ1-2, with no clear D. Trimming took 0 bases from V and 3 from J, leaving 5 bases between them. Germline V gene sequence: CDR1 LNHNV, CDR2 YYDKDF (reference sequence). This CDR3 contains 13 residues. CDR3 nucleotides: TGTGCCACCAGCAGAGAACTGGACTATGGCTACACCTTC. Translation gives CATSRELDYGYTF.